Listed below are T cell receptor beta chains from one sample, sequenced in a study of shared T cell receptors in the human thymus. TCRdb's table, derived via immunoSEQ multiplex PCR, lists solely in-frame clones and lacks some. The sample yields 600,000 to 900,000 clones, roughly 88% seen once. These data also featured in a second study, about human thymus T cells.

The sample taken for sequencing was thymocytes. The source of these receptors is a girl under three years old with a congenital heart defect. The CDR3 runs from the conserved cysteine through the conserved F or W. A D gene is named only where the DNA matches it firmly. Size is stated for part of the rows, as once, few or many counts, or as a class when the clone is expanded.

DNA: TGTGCCAGCGAGGGCACCTCCTACAATGAGCAGTTCTTC
CDR3: CASEGTSYNEQFF
J: TRBJ2-1
size: -
D: -
V: TRBV6-1

DNA: TGCGCCAGCAGTCTACAGGGCCGCTCTGGAAACACCATATATTTT
CDR3: CASSLQGRSGNTIYF
J: TRBJ1-3
size: once
D: -
V: TRBV5-1

DNA: TGTGCCAGCAGCTTAGTCTTCACAGACACAGATACGCAGTATTTT
CDR3: CASSLVFTDTDTQYF
J: TRBJ2-3
size: -
D: -
V: TRBV11-2

DNA: TGTGCTAGCAGCTTAAGTGTCGACAGACACAAGTACCAAGAGACCCAGTACTTC
CDR3: CASSLSVDRHKYQETQYF
J: TRBJ2-5
size: -
D: -
V: TRBV7-7

DNA: TGTGCCAGCTCACCATGGGGCCGTCCTAGAGGAGCTTTCTTT
CDR3: CASSPWGRPRGAFF
J: TRBJ1-1
size: -
D: -
V: TRBV18

DNA: TGTGCCAGCAGTCTGGGGACTAGCGGGGATAAGAGAAGGGCCCAGTACTTC
CDR3: CASSLGTSGDKRRAQYF
J: TRBJ2-5
size: -
D: TRBD2
V: TRBV6-4

DNA: TGTGCCAGCAGTGAAATGGGGGGCCAAGAGACCCAGTACTTC
CDR3: CASSEMGGQETQYF
J: TRBJ2-5
size: -
D: -
V: TRBV6-1

DNA: TGTGCCAGTAGTATAGGAACAGACGCTTCACCCCTCCACTTT
CDR3: CASSIGTDASPLHF
J: TRBJ1-6
size: -
D: -
V: TRBV19

DNA: TGTGCCAGCAGCGTAAGGGGAAGTAACAATGAGCAGTTCTTC
CDR3: CASSVRGSNNEQFF
J: TRBJ2-1
size: -
D: -
V: TRBV9

DNA: TGTGCCAGCAGTTTGTCCGCAGTTGATTACGAGCAGTACTTC
CDR3: CASSLSAVDYEQYF
J: TRBJ2-7
size: -
D: -
V: TRBV27

DNA: TGCAGCGTTGGGTACAGGCGTGCTAGCACAGATACGCAGTATTTT
CDR3: CSVGYRRASTDTQYF
J: TRBJ2-3
size: few
D: -
V: TRBV29-1

DNA: TGTGCTAGTGGGATATCGGGACAGGGAAGCGTCATGAACACTGAAGCTTTCTTT
CDR3: CASGISGQGSVMNTEAFF
J: TRBJ1-1
size: -
D: TRBD1
V: TRBV12-5

DNA: TGTGCCAGCAGGGCAGGGGGCGGCAATCAGCCCCAGCATTTT
CDR3: CASRAGGGNQPQHF
J: TRBJ1-5
size: -
D: TRBD1
V: TRBV6-6

DNA: TGTGCCATCAGTGAGCCTGAGGGGGCGCTAGGGGATGGCTACACCTTC
CDR3: CAISEPEGALGDGYTF
J: TRBJ1-2
size: -
D: TRBD1
V: TRBV10-3

DNA: TGCGCCAGCAGCTCTAAATCTGGAAACACCATATATTTT
CDR3: CASSSKSGNTIYF
J: TRBJ1-3
size: once
D: -
V: TRBV5-1

DNA: TGCGCCAGCAATTTGTTCCCGGGACAGATAAAGAACACTGAAGCTTTCTTT
CDR3: CASNLFPGQIKNTEAFF
J: TRBJ1-1
size: -
D: TRBD1
V: TRBV5-1

DNA: TGTGCCAGCAGCTGGGACAGGGTTTGTAGTAATGGCTACACCTTC
CDR3: CASSWDRVCSNGYTF
J: TRBJ1-2
size: -
D: TRBD1
V: TRBV5-5

DNA: TGCGCCAGCAGCGCGGGACAGCCGGCATCAGGAAACACCATATATTTT
CDR3: CASSAGQPASGNTIYF
J: TRBJ1-3
size: once
D: TRBD1
V: TRBV5-1

DNA: TGTGCCAGCAGTCTAGCGGCGGGGGGGGCCCCCCCCTCCTACAATGAGCAGTTCTTC
CDR3: CASSLAAGGAPPSYNEQFF
J: TRBJ2-1
size: -
D: TRBD2
V: TRBV9

DNA: TGCAGCGTTCCTAGCGGGATGAACACCGGGGAGCTGTTTTTT
CDR3: CSVPSGMNTGELFF
J: TRBJ2-2
size: -
D: TRBD2
V: TRBV29-1